Below, 14 T cell receptor beta chains from the same sample are listed, as sequenced in a study of blood T cells in healthy people across ages. A second PCR, run for about 6 to 11 cycles, used a sample-barcoded 5' primer plus a J-beta primer mix. TCRdb reprocessed the 5' RACE reads with MiXCR, giving one entry per CDR3 protein. Of about 1 million distinct CDR3 sequences detected, under 55% appear once; the ten largest clones hold approximately 17%. The sequenced sample was blood. These receptors were taken from a woman aged 55-69 years in good health.

This clonotype was counted a few times. The chain carries TRBV27 and TRBJ2-7; D unclear. The CDR3 is 14 amino acids. V was trimmed by 0 bases and J by 0 bases, leaving 6 bases between them. Germline CDR1 is MNHEY and CDR2 is SMNVEV (reference sequence). CDR3 DNA sequence: TGTGCCAGCAGTTTATCGGACGGCTCCTACGAGCAGTACTTC. As protein: CASSLSDGSYEQYF.

The chain couples TRBV29-1 to TRBJ2-1, with D unresolved. Germline CDR1 is SQVTM and CDR2 is ANQGSEA. The CDR3 runs to 8 residues. V lost 7 bases to trimming and J lost 12 bases, with 7 bases between them. The CDR3 protein is CSARGQFF. CDR3 in DNA: TGCAGCGCCCGCGGGCAGTTCTTC.

V gene TRBV30 combines with J gene TRBJ1-5; tentative D call: TRBD1 (6 bases). The germline V and J ends were trimmed by 3 bases and 6 bases, with 21 bases remaining between them. CDR3 length: 16 residues. Germline-derived CDR1 and CDR2 are GTSNPN and SVGIG (reference sequence). In DNA, the CDR3 is TGTGCCTGGAGCCCCTATGGCAGGGGTCTAGTTCAGCCCCAGCATTTT. Translating gives CAWSPYGRGLVQPQHF.

The genes are TRBV15 and TRBJ2-1; D is ambiguous. V was shortened by 0 bases and J by 6 bases, with 9 bases between the two germline ends. The CDR3 loop spans 14 amino acids. Germline V CDR1 and CDR2: LNHNV, YYDKDF (reference sequence). The CDR3 protein is CATSREPSPNEQFF. CDR3 in DNA: TGTGCCACCAGCAGAGAGCCCAGCCCCAATGAGCAGTTCTTC.

A word on this clonotype: Relative to the germline gene, one junction end is altered; a read error may explain this. The chain has TRBV7-9 and TRBJ2-1; no definite D call. The CDR3 length is 12 residues. Germline V lookup: CDR1 SEHNR, CDR2 FQNEAQ (reference sequence). The CDR3: CACSLSPYEQFF. The CDR3 nucleotides read TGTGCCTGCAGCTTGTCCCCTTATGAGCAGTTCTTC.

The chain links TRBV7-2 to TRBJ2-7; D gene ambiguous. The ends were cut back, 1 base at V and 2 bases at J, with 12 bases in the middle. The CDR3 extends over 15 amino acids. CDR1 is SGHTA and CDR2 is FQGNSA in the germline V gene. Here the CDR3 DNA reads TGTGCCAGCAGCTTAGTACCCCAGGCCCCCTACGAGCAGTACTTC. This encodes CASSLVPQAPYEQYF.

The table lists this clonotype with a few counts. The chain is built from TRBV6-1 and TRBJ2-1, with 7 bases aligning to TRBD1. The CDR3 length is 14 residues. The ends lost 6 bases at V and 10 bases at J; junction bases unmatched: 12. CDR1 is MNHNS and CDR2 is SASEGT in the germline V gene. CDR3 bases: TGTGCCAGCAGAGCCGGGACAGCCGTTAGGGAGCAGTTCTTC. It encodes CASRAGTAVREQFF.

This clonotype was found a few times. This rearrangement joins TRBV5-1 to TRBJ2-6; weak D call: TRBD1 (6 bases). The CDR3 runs to 17 residues. Germline V gene data show CDR1 as SGHRS and CDR2 as YFSETQ. The V gene lost 0 bases and the J gene lost 2 bases, with 12 bases spanning the gap. This chain's CDR3 is CASSLVQGLAGANVLTF. The CDR3 nucleotides are TGCGCCAGCAGCTTGGTCCAGGGGTTAGCTGGGGCCAACGTCCTGACTTTC.

The V gene is TRBV29-1, the J gene TRBJ2-3; D might be TRBD1 (5 bases). V was shortened by 6 bases and J by 1 base, with 14 bases between the two germline ends. Germline CDR1 is SQVTM and CDR2 is ANQGSEA. This CDR3 region has 14 residues. The CDR3 coding sequence is TGCAGCGTCGCCGGCTCCAGGGGCACAGATACGCAGTATTTT. As protein: CSVAGSRGTDTQYF.

The chain's CDR3 is CSASGGRARNEQYF. CDR3 bases: TGCAGTGCTTCAGGCGGGAGGGCCAGGAATGAGCAGTACTTC. The gene calls are TRBV20-1 and TRBJ2-5; 9 nucleotides align to TRBD2. The CDR3 runs to 14 residues. Per the germline V gene, CDR1 is DFQATT and CDR2 is SNEGSKA (reference sequence). Trimming took 5 bases from V and 11 from J; bases not matched to a gene: 15.

The chain employs TRBV5-1 and TRBJ2-1; 8 bases agree with TRBD2. CDR1 is SGHRS, CDR2 YFSETQ, per germline. The V and J ends lost 0 bases and 8 bases, in that order; junction bases with no gene match: 13. The CDR3 has 17 residues. The CDR3 sequence: CASSLAQGVAGYDEQFF. CDR3 DNA: TGCGCCAGCAGCTTGGCCCAAGGTGTAGCGGGATATGATGAGCAGTTCTTC.

The CDR3: CASRKSASGRARLETQYF. CDR3 DNA sequence: TGTGCCAGTAGGAAATCGGCTAGCGGGAGGGCTAGGTTAGAGACCCAGTACTTC. The chain links TRBV19 to TRBJ2-5; 12 bases agree with TRBD2. There are 18 residues in the CDR3. J was trimmed by 4 bases and V by 6 bases; bases with no gene match: 15. Germline CDR1 and CDR2: LNHDA and SQIVND (reference sequence). The full variable domain, completed using reference TRBV19 and TRBJ2-5, is DGGITQSPKYLFRKEGQNVTLSCEQNLNHDAMYWYRQDPGQGLRLIYYSQIVNDFQKGDIAEGYSVSREKKESFPLTVTSAQKNPTAFYLCASRKSASGRARLETQYFGPGTRLLVL.

In the case of this clonotype: Compared with germline, one end of the junction differs, possibly owing to a read error. The gene calls are TRBV3-1 and TRBJ2-3; D is uncertain. CDR1 and CDR2 (germline): LGHDT, YNNKEL (reference sequence). The CDR3 runs to 13 residues. CDR3 sequence: CANSQGVTDTQYF. The CDR3 DNA reads TGTGCCAACAGCCAAGGCGTCACAGATACGCAGTATTTT.

This clonotype has a handful of counts. This chain uses TRBV10-2 with TRBJ2-7, with D unclear. V was shortened by 6 bases and J by 2 bases, with 17 bases between the two germline ends. The germline gives CDR1 WSHSY, CDR2 SAAADI. This CDR3 comprises 15 residues. The CDR3 DNA reads as TGCGCCAGCAGAGCAGTCCCCTCTCCACCCTACGAGCAGTACTTC. This gives the protein CASRAVPSPPYEQYF.